These 8 T cell receptor beta chains share one sample of origin, sequenced in a study of blood T cell repertoires in COVID-19. TCRdb's table, derived via immunoSEQ multiplex PCR, lists solely in-frame clones and lacks some. Of around 230,000 clones in the sample, roughly 89% are singletons; the top ten hold 3.5% to 4%. The sample taken for sequencing was PBMCs or T cells enriched from blood (not recorded which). These receptors all stem from a woman younger than 45 with acute COVID-19.

V gene TRBV9 combines with J gene TRBJ2-3; 9 bases align to TRBD2. Losses at the gene ends were 4 bases for V and 3 bases for J; bases not matched to a gene: 12. The CDR3 has 17 residues. Germline V CDR1 and CDR2: SGDLS, YYNGEE. CDR3 residues: CASSNPKAGGITDTQYF. In DNA form, the CDR3 reads TGTGCCAGCAGCAACCCCAAAGCGGGGGGTATTACAGATACGCAGTATTTT. Full variable domain (outside the CDR3, taken from reference TRBV9 and TRBJ2-3): DSGVTQTPKHLITATGQRVTLRCSPRSGDLSVYWYQQSLDQGLQFLIQYYNGEERAKGNILERFSAQQFPDLHSELNLSSLELGDSALYFCASSNPKAGGITDTQYFGPGTRLTVL.

This clone was seen more than once but under ten times. The chain uses TRBV5-4 and TRBJ2-1; 8 bases align to TRBD2. The CDR3 consists of 14 residues. The V gene's germline CDR1 is SGHNT and CDR2 YYREEE (reference sequence). V trimming: 5 bases; J trimming: 9 bases; junction bases outside the gene matches: 10. CDR3 amino acids: CASRTGTSLVEQFF. DNA of the CDR3: TGTGCCAGCAGAACCGGGACTAGTTTGGTTGAGCAGTTCTTC. The full variable domain, rest sourced from reference TRBV5-4 and TRBJ2-1, is ETGVTQSPTHLIKTRGQQVTLRCSSQSGHNTVSWYQQALGQGPQFIFQYYREEENGRGNFPPRFSGLQFPNYSSELNVNALELDDSALYLCASRTGTSLVEQFFGPGTRLTVL.

The chain joins TRBV11-1 to TRBJ2-7, with TRBD2 matching 8 bases. The trim removed 4 bases at V and 2 bases at J, leaving 4 bases unmatched. Per germline, CDR1 SGHAT and CDR2 FQDESV (reference sequence). The CDR3 sequence is 14 residues long. CDR3 sequence reads: CASSSPGLAYEQYF. The CDR3 nucleotides read TGTGCCAGCAGCTCTCCGGGACTAGCCTACGAGCAGTACTTC.

The CDR3 here is CASSRTGDGNTIYF. The CDR3 coding sequence is TGTGCCAGCAGTCGCACAGGGGACGGAAACACCATATATTTT. V gene TRBV27 combines with J gene TRBJ1-3; 7 bases line up with TRBD1. The germline V gene encodes CDR1 MNHEY and CDR2 SMNVEV (reference sequence). The ends lost 5 bases at V and 4 bases at J; junction bases unmatched: 5. This CDR3 is built from 14 residues.

The rearrangement joins TRBV28 to TRBJ1-6; a weak D match, TRBD1 (5 bases). V was pared by 8 bases and J by 7 bases, with 21 bases between. The germline gives CDR1 MDHEN, CDR2 SYDVKM. This CDR3 is built from 16 residues. The CDR3 coding sequence is TGTGCCAGCCGCTTAGTTGGAGTCAGGGCCAATTCACCCCTCCACTTT. Residues: CASRLVGVRANSPLHF.

This clone was observed a few times. The CDR3 DNA reads as TGTGCCAGCAGCCCCGGGACTGAATACGAGCAGTACTTC. It specifies CASSPGTEYEQYF. This chain connects TRBV12-3 or TRBV12-4 to TRBJ2-7, with a possible D match to TRBD2 (6 bases). Trimming cost V 6 bases and J 4 bases, with 13 bases left between them. The CDR3 is 13 amino acids.

This sequence joins TRBV19 and TRBJ2-1; D is possibly TRBD2 (6 bases). Germline loops: CDR1 LNHDA, CDR2 SQIVND (reference sequence). Trimming pared 3 bases from V and 1 base from J, leaving 7 bases between. This CDR3 is 14 amino acids long. The CDR3 loop is CASSMEGSYNEQFF. CDR3 DNA: TGTGCCAGTAGTATGGAGGGATCCTACAATGAGCAGTTCTTC.

This clone was seen just once. CDR3 in amino acids: CASSHWGGNEQFF. The DNA of the CDR3 is TGTGCCAGCTCGCATTGGGGAGGCAATGAGCAGTTCTTC. The rearrangement links TRBV19 to TRBJ2-1, with D possibly TRBD2 on 6 matching bases. The CDR3 is 13 amino acids. Trimming cost V 9 bases and J 6 bases, with 15 bases left between them. Germline V lookup: CDR1 LNHDA, CDR2 SQIVND (reference sequence). Combining the CDR3 with reference TRBV19 and TRBJ2-1 gives the whole variable domain DGGITQSPKYLFRKEGQNVTLSCEQNLNHDAMYWYRQDPGQGLRLIYYSQIVNDFQKGDIAEGYSVSREKKESFPLTVTSAQKNPTAFYLCASSHWGGNEQFFGPGTRLTVL.